The 3 T cell receptor beta chains below come from one sample, sequenced in a study of shared clonotypes between healthy human individuals. Libraries were prepared by immunoSEQ multiplex PCR; TCRdb keeps only in-frame clonotypes and omits some of them. Here the sample spans about 490,000 clones, 81% being singletons. Sequencing used PBMCs. These receptor sequences come from a woman between 35 and 50 years old in good health. Some clones in this sample may be carry-over from other donors' samples.

This clone is a singleton in its sample. The rearrangement links TRBV5-4 to TRBJ1-4; the D gene is possibly TRBD1 (6 bases). The CDR3 is made up of 16 amino acids. Germline V gene data show CDR1 as SGHNT and CDR2 as YYREEE (reference sequence). V lost 3 bases and J lost 3, with 15 bases in between. CDR3 sequence (DNA): TGTGCCAGCAGCTCAATGCCAGGGGTGGCTAATGAAAAACTGTTTTTT. Protein sequence: CASSSMPGVANEKLFF.

A word on this clone: At the DNA level, this CDR3 is encoded by other sequences in the same sample as well. DNA of the CDR3: TGTGCCAGCAGCTTAGTCCGTAAGACCCTTTCGACTAGCGGGAGGGCCGGGTACGAGCAGTACTTC. Its protein is CASSLVRKTLSTSGRAGYEQYF. The V and J genes are TRBV7-3 and TRBJ2-5; 14 bases fit TRBD2. The tail of the sequence fits TRBJ2-7 better, so the J call may be wrong. This CDR3 has 22 amino acids. Germline values: CDR1 SGHTA, CDR2 FQGTGA.

The rearrangement joins TRBV28 to TRBJ2-5; 10 positions agree with TRBD2. From germline, CDR1 is MDHEN and CDR2 SYDVKM. V was pared by 3 bases and J by 5 bases, with 3 bases of the junction left unmatched. This CDR3 has 14 residues. CDR3 DNA: TGTGCCAGCAGTTTTAGCGGGAGGCCGGAGACCCAGTACTTC. It yields the protein CASSFSGRPETQYF.